The 31 T cell receptor beta chains presented below share a single source sample, sequenced in a study of T cell repertoires in cytomegalovirus infection. One entry per CDR3 protein, called by TCRdb with MiXCR from the reads. The sample yields 200,000 or so distinct CDR3 sequences, 25% to 30% seen once. Sequencing input: PBMCs. Source of these receptors: a human donor in good health (CMV status not recorded). Some clones in this sample may be carry-over from other donors' samples.

As concerns this clonotype: A much bigger clone sits one base away, suggesting this may be a read error. The CDR3 carries no conserved terminal phenylalanine or tryptophan, so it likely arises from a read error. The chain is built from TRBV7-2 and TRBJ2-2, with D maybe TRBD1 (6 bases). V was shortened by 5 bases and J by 0 bases, with 19 bases between the two germline ends. Looked up from germline, CDR1 is SGHTA and CDR2 is FQGNSA. The CDR3 contains 18 residues. This CDR3 is CASSPLNRQAANTGELFL. CDR3 in DNA: TGTGCCAGCAGCCCCCTTAATAGACAGGCCGCGAACACCGGGGAGCTGTTTTTA.

This clonotype was picked up many times. The J gene is TRBJ2-5, the V gene TRBV7-2; the D gene is possibly TRBD2 (6 bases). The V and J ends lost 7 bases and 0 bases respectively, with 12 bases between them. The CDR3 consists of 14 residues. CDR1 and CDR2 (germline): SGHTA, FQGNSA. The CDR3 bases are TGTGCCAGCACACCGGGAGCGTACCAAGAGACCCAGTACTTC. Its protein product is CASTPGAYQETQYF.

This sequence joins TRBV15 and TRBJ2-7, with D tentatively TRBD1 (6 bases). Germline CDR1 LNHNV, CDR2 YYDKDF (reference sequence). The CDR3 loop spans 16 amino acids. V was cut by 5 bases and J by 6 bases, with 23 bases left in between. CDR3 protein: CATSSTRDPKGGEQYF. Here the CDR3 DNA reads TGTGCCACCAGCTCGACCCGGGACCCAAAAGGGGGCGAGCAGTACTTC.

The chain couples TRBV28 to TRBJ2-2; no firm D call. V gave up 10 bases and J gave up 3 bases, with 9 bases separating them. Germline V lookup: CDR1 MDHEN, CDR2 SYDVKM. The length of the CDR3 is 12 residues. CDR3 DNA sequence: TGTGCCACGGATGCCCACACCGGGGAGCTGTTTTTT. It yields the protein CATDAHTGELFF.

This clonotype was seen more than once but under ten times. The chain recombines TRBV11-3 with TRBJ2-5; 9 bases agree with TRBD2. The CDR3 is 16 residues long. CDR1 SGHNT and CDR2 YENEEA come from the germline V gene. The V segment lost 5 bases and the J segment 2 bases; nucleotides outside the gene matches: 9. As DNA, the CDR3 is TGTGCCAGCAGCCCAGGGGTAGCGGGGGTGCAAGAGACCCAGTACTTC. Residues: CASSPGVAGVQETQYF.

This chain's CDR3 is CASRPLAGGPGTQYF. CDR3 coding DNA: TGTGCCAGCAGACCACTAGCGGGGGGGCCCGGGACCCAGTACTTC. The chain uses TRBV12-3 or TRBV12-4 and TRBJ2-5; 13 bases map to TRBD2. V shed 6 bases and J 7 bases; nucleotides not matched to a gene: 8. The CDR3 contains 15 residues.

This chain links TRBV12-3 or TRBV12-4 with TRBJ1-1, with D possibly being TRBD1 (5 bases). V was clipped by 6 bases and J by 8 bases, with 19 bases between them. The CDR3 has 14 residues. In nucleotides, the CDR3 is TGTGCCAGCAGCCAGGGCAGTGGAACTGGAGAAGCTTTCTTT. Encoded protein: CASSQGSGTGEAFF.

This clonotype occurred a few times. The genes are TRBV5-1 and TRBJ2-5; perhaps TRBD1 as D (6 bases). V lost 3 bases and J lost 5, with 11 bases in between. Germline CDR1 reads SGHRS; CDR2 reads YFSETQ. The CDR3 has 13 amino acids. The CDR3 region has the DNA TGCGCCAGCAGCTCACAGGGCGGCGAGACCCAGTACTTC. Protein sequence: CASSSQGGETQYF.

The V and J genes are TRBV12-3 or TRBV12-4 and TRBJ1-2; D gene uncertain. The germline V and J ends were trimmed by 7 bases and 5 bases, with 17 bases remaining between them. The CDR3 has 14 residues. The CDR3 loop reads CASTGNSPLYGYTF. CDR3 in DNA: TGTGCCAGCACTGGGAACTCCCCCTTATATGGCTACACCTTC.

The chain couples TRBV12-3 or TRBV12-4 to TRBJ2-3, with 10 nucleotides matching TRBD1. This CDR3 has 16 amino acids. Trimming removed 4 bases from V and 4 bases from J; junction bases left unmatched: 8. Here the CDR3 reads CASSSARTGGPDTQYF. The CDR3 nucleotides are TGTGCCAGCAGTTCCGCAAGGACAGGGGGACCAGATACGCAGTATTTT.

The CDR3: CASSISVNTGELFF. The CDR3 region has the DNA TGTGCCAGTAGTATCTCGGTGAACACCGGGGAGCTGTTTTTT. The chain has TRBV19 and TRBJ2-2, with no clear D. CDR1 is LNHDA and CDR2 is SQIVND in the germline V gene (reference sequence). Trimming left V 3 bases short and J 1 base short, with 6 bases between. The CDR3 consists of 14 residues.

This clonotype was counted at least ten times. The rearrangement joins TRBV7-8 to TRBJ2-1, with D tentatively TRBD2 (6 bases). The germline V gene encodes CDR1 SGHVS and CDR2 FQNEAQ. V lost 3 bases, J lost 3 bases, and 12 bases lay in between. The CDR3 loop spans 15 amino acids. CDR3 region: CASSFGGDFYNEQFF. The CDR3 region has the DNA TGTGCCAGCAGCTTTGGCGGGGACTTCTACAATGAGCAGTTCTTC.

This clonotype was detected ten times or more. The V gene is TRBV7-2, the J gene TRBJ2-3; 15 nucleotides line up with TRBD2. Germline CDR1 is SGHTA and CDR2 is FQGNSA. This CDR3 has 17 residues. Losses at the gene ends were 4 bases for V and 5 bases for J; bases not matched to a gene: 7. As DNA, the CDR3 is TGTGCCAGCAGCTCACGGACTAGCGGGGGGGCCATAGATACGCAGTATTTT. Translating it yields CASSSRTSGGAIDTQYF.

The CDR3 DNA is TGTGCCAGCAGTCGCACAGGGAACCTCCTTAATTCACCCCTCCACTTT. It specifies CASSRTGNLLNSPLHF. The chain joins TRBV11-2 to TRBJ1-6, with D perhaps TRBD1 (6 bases). V was trimmed by 6 bases and J by 6 bases, leaving 18 bases between them. Germline V CDR1 and CDR2: SGHAT, FQNNGV. The CDR3 runs to 16 residues.

The chain links TRBV28 to TRBJ2-7; D is possibly TRBD2 (5 bases). Trimming pared 5 bases from V and 0 bases from J, leaving 14 bases between. This CDR3 is built from 15 residues. Germline loops: CDR1 MDHEN, CDR2 SYDVKM. CDR3 DNA: TGTGCCAGCAGTACTAGGATCCGCAGCTCCTACGAGCAGTACTTC. As protein: CASSTRIRSSYEQYF.

This clonotype came up a few times. The J gene is TRBJ2-1, the V gene TRBV10-3; no clear D. This CDR3 spans 10 amino acids. CDR1 and CDR2 (germline): ENHRY, SYGVKD. V was shortened by 10 bases and J by 10 bases, with 11 bases between the two germline ends. CDR3 in DNA: TGTGCCACCGGAAGTCCGGAGCAGTTCTTC. Translation: CATGSPEQFF.

V gene TRBV7-3 combines with J gene TRBJ2-2; 7 bases line up with TRBD1. Per the germline V gene, CDR1 is SGHTA and CDR2 is FQGTGA. The V and J ends lost 1 base and 6 bases, in that order; junction bases with no gene match: 8. This CDR3 is built from 16 residues. The CDR3 coding sequence is TGTGCCAGCAGCTTAAATGGCAGGGGGTATTCCGGGGAGCTGTTTTTT. Protein: CASSLNGRGYSGELFF.

The J gene is TRBJ2-7, the V gene TRBV6-5; D assignment may be TRBD1 or TRBD2 (5 bases each). From germline, CDR1 is MNHEY and CDR2 SVGAGI. The CDR3 sequence is 13 residues long. The ends were cut back, 10 bases at V and 0 bases at J, with 13 bases in the middle. In DNA form, the CDR3 reads TGTGCCACTACTAGGGGCCTCTCCTACGAGCAGTACTTC. It encodes CATTRGLSYEQYF.

The gene calls are TRBV2 and TRBJ1-2, with D possibly TRBD1 on 5 matching bases. The length of the CDR3 is 14 residues. Deletions cut 3 bases from V and 3 bases from J, with 11 bases between. CDR1 SNHLY and CDR2 FYNNEI come from the germline V gene. The CDR3 here is CASSERGRDYGYTF. CDR3 coding DNA: TGTGCCAGCAGTGAGAGGGGCCGAGACTATGGCTACACCTTC. The full variable domain, with the rest looked up from reference TRBV2 and TRBJ1-2, is EPEVTQTPSHQVTQMGQEVILRCVPISNHLYFYWYRQILGQKVEFLVSFYNNEISEKSEIFDDQFSVERPDGSNFTLKIRSTKLEDSAMYFCASSERGRDYGYTFGSGTRLTVV.

The chain is built from TRBV12-3 or TRBV12-4 and TRBJ1-2, with 7 bases identical to TRBD1. J gave up 4 bases and V 5 bases, and 10 bases lay outside the gene matches. The CDR3 sequence is 15 residues long. The CDR3 is CASSKGLQGGYGYTF. The CDR3 DNA is TGTGCCAGCAGTAAAGGTCTTCAGGGGGGCTATGGCTACACCTTC.

V gene TRBV6-5 combines with J gene TRBJ1-5; TRBD1 matches at 7 bases. The germline V gene encodes CDR1 MNHEY and CDR2 SVGAGI. There are 14 residues in the CDR3. With 7 bases clipped from V and 0 bases from J, the junction kept 3 bases outside the gene matches. The DNA of the CDR3 is TGTGCCAGCAAAGGGGGCTATAGCAATCAGCCCCAGCATTTT. It is translated as CASKGGYSNQPQHF.

The rearrangement links TRBV11-2 to TRBJ2-7; D not certain. V lost 0 bases, J lost 3 bases, and 9 bases lay in between. CDR3 length equals 14 residues. Germline CDR1 SGHAT, CDR2 FQNNGV. The CDR3 loop is CASSLDGRLYEQYF. The CDR3 DNA is TGTGCCAGCAGCTTAGATGGACGCCTCTACGAGCAGTACTTC.

This clonotype was recorded a few times. The genes are TRBV6-1 and TRBJ2-3; D remains unclear. CDR1 MNHNS and CDR2 SASEGT come from the germline V gene. The CDR3 is 14 residues long. The V and J ends lost 7 bases and 2 bases respectively, with 13 bases between them. As DNA, the CDR3 is TGTGCCAGCACCCCGGCGGCTTTCACAGATACGCAGTATTTT. Protein: CASTPAAFTDTQYF.

This sequence joins TRBV20-1 and TRBJ2-5; D is uncertain. Germline V gene sequence: CDR1 DFQATT, CDR2 SNEGSKA (reference sequence). V lost 2 bases to trimming and J lost 5 bases, with 18 bases between them. This CDR3 comprises 15 residues. CDR3 bases: TGCAGTGCTAGACGAGAAGGTGTCCGTAGGGAGACCCAGTACTTC. Translating it yields CSARREGVRRETQYF.

This clonotype occurred many times. The V call is TRBV7-2, the J call TRBJ1-6; no definite D call. The CDR3 totals 15 residues. Trimming took 2 bases from V and 12 from J, leaving 17 bases between them. CDR1 SGHTA and CDR2 FQGNSA come from the germline V gene. As DNA, the CDR3 is TGTGCCAGCAGCTTAAACAAGGGAGGAGGTCAACCCCTCCACTTT. Protein product: CASSLNKGGGQPLHF.

This chain joins TRBV2 and TRBJ1-4; maybe TRBD1 (5 bases). Germline CDR1 and CDR2: SNHLY and FYNNEI. The length of the CDR3 is 15 residues. V was pared by 4 bases and J by 0 bases, with 9 bases between. The CDR3 bases are TGTGCCAGCAGTGCCGACAGCACAACTAATGAAAAACTGTTTTTT. It is translated as CASSADSTTNEKLFF.

This chain links TRBV5-6 with TRBJ1-5; tentatively, D is TRBD1 (5 bases). This CDR3 contains 14 residues. The germline V gene has CDR1 SGHDT and CDR2 YYEEEE. V dropped 3 bases and J dropped 12 bases, with 19 bases sitting between them. CDR3 sequence: CASSSRDPTKVQHF. DNA of the CDR3: TGTGCCAGCAGCTCCCGGGACCCAACGAAGGTCCAGCATTTT. Combining the CDR3 with reference TRBV5-6 and TRBJ1-5 gives the whole variable domain DAGVTQSPTHLIKTRGQQVTLRCSPKSGHDTVSWYQQALGQGPQFIFQYYEEEERQRGNFPDRFSGHQFPNYSSELNVNALLLGDSALYLCASSSRDPTKVQHFGDGTRLSIL.

This clonotype was counted between two and nine times. The rearrangement uses TRBV12-3 or TRBV12-4 and TRBJ1-2; D is possibly TRBD1 (5 bases). The germline V and J ends were trimmed by 4 bases and 4 bases, with 13 bases remaining between them. This CDR3 is 14 amino acids long. The CDR3 DNA is TGTGCCAGCAGTTCTAGACGGGACCCCTATGGCTACACCTTC. Translating it yields CASSSRRDPYGYTF.

This clonotype was detected only a few times. The chain recombines TRBV5-4 with TRBJ1-2, with TRBD1 matching over 7 bases. In germline, CDR1 is SGHNT, CDR2 YYREEE (reference sequence). The CDR3 is 14 residues long. With V trimmed by 4 bases and J by 4 bases, 7 bases remained unmatched. The CDR3 here is CASSRIQGTYGYTF. The CDR3 nucleotides read TGTGCCAGCAGCAGGATACAGGGGACCTATGGCTACACCTTC. The whole variable domain, remainder taken from reference TRBV5-4 and TRBJ1-2, is ETGVTQSPTHLIKTRGQQVTLRCSSQSGHNTVSWYQQALGQGPQFIFQYYREEENGRGNFPPRFSGLQFPNYSSELNVNALELDDSALYLCASSRIQGTYGYTFGSGTRLTVV.

The J gene is TRBJ1-5, the V gene TRBV7-8; D not certain. The CDR3 has 16 amino acids. V was cut by 6 bases and J by 4 bases, with 19 bases left in between. Per germline, CDR1 SGHVS and CDR2 FQNEAQ. CDR3 DNA: TGTGCCAGCAGTCCCATTTCCGCGGGAGCTAATCAGCCCCAGCATTTT. Amino acids: CASSPISAGANQPQHF.

The rearrangement joins TRBV27 to TRBJ2-7; 8 bases map to TRBD1. Trimming took 3 bases from V and 0 from J; bases not matched to a gene: 16. Germline-derived CDR1 and CDR2 are MNHEY and SMNVEV (reference sequence). The CDR3 spans 19 residues. DNA of the CDR3: TGTGCCAGCAGTTTTCCCGAAGGACAGGGTAAAATTCTCTCCTACGAGCAGTACTTC. Its translation: CASSFPEGQGKILSYEQYF.